These T cell receptor beta chains were read from a single sample in a study of blood T cell repertoires in COVID-19. Sequencing used immunoSEQ multiplex PCR; TCRdb keeps in-frame clones, though not all of them. The sample includes 100,000 or so clones, around nine tenths of them seen just once. Material for sequencing was peripheral blood. Every receptor here comes from a woman between 50 and 59 years old with COVID-19, enrolled during active disease. Both conserved end residues are part of each CDR3. Fields, in order: V gene, D gene, J gene, CDR3 protein. The D gene is left open where the match is weak.

TRBV4-1	-	TRBJ1-2	CASNGGVGYTF
TRBV5-1	-	TRBJ1-4	CASSLPGREKLFF
TRBV2	TRBD1	TRBJ1-1	CASSEAFTGGSEAFF
TRBV27	-	TRBJ2-7	CASSLKGSRDNSYEQYF
TRBV7-4	-	TRBJ1-2	CASSFLQPGVGYTF
TRBV14	TRBD1	TRBJ2-2	CASSQAPGQWNTGELFF
TRBV5-4	-	TRBJ1-2	CASSLAEGSYYGYTF
TRBV7-9	TRBD1	TRBJ1-6	CASSFVRGPSPLHF
TRBV19	TRBD1	TRBJ1-5	CASSWTGEGNQPQHF
TRBV5-1	-	TRBJ2-2	CASSLSQGNTGELFF
TRBV28	TRBD1	TRBJ1-1	CASSPGQGGAEAFF
TRBV19	-	TRBJ1-5	CASSIGGYNQPQHF
TRBV11-2	TRBD2	TRBJ2-7	CASSDEAGGPTYEQYF
TRBV9	-	TRBJ1-2	CASSPYSGIYGYTF
TRBV6-5	-	TRBJ1-2	CASGEYGYTF
TRBV19	TRBD2	TRBJ2-2	CASSPLFGRGTGELFF
TRBV10-3	TRBD1	TRBJ2-1	CAISPDRGNEQFF
TRBV7-8	-	TRBJ1-5	CASSLTRNQPQHF
TRBV10-2	-	TRBJ1-1	CASFGDQRAFF
TRBV19	TRBD2	TRBJ2-2	CASYPGTSSRELFF
TRBV6-6	-	TRBJ1-1	CASVRQGINMNTEAFF
TRBV9	-	TRBJ1-2	CASTSWTATYYGYTF
TRBV9	-	TRBJ2-2	CASSVGEGRADVTGELFF
TRBV6-1	-	TRBJ1-2	CASSAIFTAQEAF
TRBV5-8	-	TRBJ2-3	CASSLGQGFGFQYF
TRBV4-3	-	TRBJ2-2	CASSQGTSNTGELFF